This T cell receptor (beta chain) was sequenced in a study of blood T cells in healthy people across ages. This CDR3 has 18 amino acids. Germline assignment: CDR1 SGHAT and CDR2 FQNNGV. Trimming cost V 5 bases and J 1 base, with 18 bases left between them. Drawn from each donor were about 9 milliliters of peripheral blood. Next came a second PCR, run for about 6 to 12 cycles, which used a sample-barcoded 5' primer along with a J-beta primer mix. Unique molecular identifiers of 12 random nucleotides labeled each cDNA. TCRdb used MiXCR to reprocess the 5' RACE reads, holding one entry per CDR3 protein. The table includes hundreds of thousands of distinct CDR3 sequences, approximately 25% detected once. The sample also formed part of further work on T cells of mothers and their children.

The V gene is TRBV11-2, the J gene TRBJ2-6, with D perhaps being TRBD1 or TRBD2 (5 bases each). The TCR was taken from a boy aged 10-17 years in good health. The sample taken for sequencing was blood. The CDR3 nucleotides are TGTGCCAGCAGCCCCCTGACAGTGGACTCTTCTGGGGCCAACGTCCTGACTTTC. This translates into CASSPLTVDSSGANVLTF.